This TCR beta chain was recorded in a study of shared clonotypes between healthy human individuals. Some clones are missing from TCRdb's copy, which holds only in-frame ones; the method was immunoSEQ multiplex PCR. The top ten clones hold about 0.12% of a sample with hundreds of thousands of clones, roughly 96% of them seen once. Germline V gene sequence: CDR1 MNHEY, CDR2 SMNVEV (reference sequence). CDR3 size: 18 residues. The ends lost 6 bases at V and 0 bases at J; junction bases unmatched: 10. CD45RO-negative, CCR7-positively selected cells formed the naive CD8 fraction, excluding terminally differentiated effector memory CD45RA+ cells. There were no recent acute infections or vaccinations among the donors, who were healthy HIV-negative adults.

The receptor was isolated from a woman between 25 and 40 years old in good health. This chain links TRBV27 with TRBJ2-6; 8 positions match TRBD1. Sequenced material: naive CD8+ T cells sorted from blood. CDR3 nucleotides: TGTGCCAGCAGAACGGACAGGGTAGAAAGCTCTGGGGCCAACGTCCTGACTTTC. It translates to CASRTDRVESSGANVLTF. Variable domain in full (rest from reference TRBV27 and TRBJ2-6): EAQVTQNPRYLITVTGKKLTVTCSQNMNHEYMSWYRQDPGLGLRQIYYSMNVEVTDKGDVPEGYKVSRKEKRNFPLILESPSPNQTSLYFCASRTDRVESSGANVLTFGAGSRLTVL.